These 30 T cell receptor beta chains came from one sample sequenced in a study of PD-1 blockade in classical Hodgkin lymphoma. Method: immunoSEQ multiplex PCR; TCRdb's copy keeps in-frame clones and lacks some. The sample yields about 15,000 clones, approximately 88% seen once. After autologous stem cell transplantation all patients relapsed, and prior brentuximab vedotin exposure differed between cohorts. Sequenced material: peripheral blood mononuclear cells (PBMCs), taken before the second cycle of nivolumab. These receptors all come from a human donor with classical Hodgkin lymphoma.

V usage is TRBV5-1 and J usage is TRBJ2-5; D gene unclear. Trimming cost V 0 bases and J 7 bases, with 13 bases left between them. This CDR3 has 14 amino acids. Germline V CDR1 and CDR2: SGHRS, YFSETQ. The CDR3 DNA sequence: TGCGCCAGCAGCTTGGGACAACCCGATGGGACCCAGTACTTC. This encodes CASSLGQPDGTQYF.

The chain carries TRBV6-5 and TRBJ2-7; D is ambiguous. The V and J ends lost 2 bases and 1 base respectively, with 9 bases between them. This CDR3 is 14 amino acids long. The V gene's germline CDR1 is MNHEY and CDR2 SVGAGI. Written as DNA, the CDR3 is TGTGCCAGCAGTTACGGGCCGGTATCCTACGAGCAGTACTTC. Translated: CASSYGPVSYEQYF.

This clone has only a few counts. The chain has TRBV7-9 and TRBJ2-7, with unresolved D. The CDR3 length is 14 residues. Germline CDR1 and CDR2: SEHNR and FQNEAQ (reference sequence). V lost 1 base to trimming and J lost 2 bases, with 9 bases between them. The CDR3 reads CASSLGETPYEQYF. DNA for the CDR3: TGTGCCAGCAGCTTAGGAGAAACCCCCTACGAGCAGTACTTC.

The CDR3 DNA reads as TGTGCCAGCATCCCCGACGGGTTCCGAAGGAACACTGAAGCTTTCTTT. Translated: CASIPDGFRRNTEAFF. V usage is TRBV27 and J usage is TRBJ1-1; D is uncertain. The CDR3 contains 16 residues. The V end was cut by 7 bases, the J end by 1 base, with 19 bases between. The V gene's germline CDR1 is MNHEY and CDR2 SMNVEV (reference sequence).

The rearrangement links TRBV6-5 to TRBJ2-5; 7 nucleotides match TRBD2. This CDR3 comprises 14 residues. With 2 bases clipped from V and 5 bases from J, the junction kept 5 bases outside the gene matches. The V gene's germline CDR1 is MNHEY and CDR2 SVGAGI. CDR3 nucleotides: TGTGCCAGCAGTTACGGTAGCGGGTGGGAGACCCAGTACTTC. This codes for CASSYGSGWETQYF.

The chain employs TRBV19 and TRBJ1-2; the match to TRBD1 covers 7 bases. This CDR3 spans 12 amino acids. V was clipped by 7 bases and J by 2 bases; unmatched bases: 1. Looked up from germline, CDR1 is LNHDA and CDR2 is SQIVND (reference sequence). The CDR3 protein is CASKDRNYGYTF. CDR3 coding DNA: TGTGCCAGTAAGGACAGGAACTATGGCTACACCTTC.

This rearrangement joins TRBV19 to TRBJ2-1; the D is unclear. CDR3 length equals 11 residues. Germline V lookup: CDR1 LNHDA, CDR2 SQIVND (reference sequence). Trimming took 3 bases from V and 9 from J, leaving 6 bases between them. The CDR3 bases are TGTGCCAGTAGTATTCTAGGTGAGCAGTTCTTC. Its translation: CASSILGEQFF.

This clone showed up just once. The chain combines TRBV7-8 with TRBJ1-6, with a weak D call TRBD1 (5 bases). The V gene's germline CDR1 is SGHVS and CDR2 FQNEAQ. The CDR3 covers 14 residues. Trimming left V 2 bases short and J 8 bases short, with 10 bases between. CDR3 nucleotides: TGTGCCAGCAGCTTATCAGGGAGATATTCACCCCTCCACTTT. This gives the protein CASSLSGRYSPLHF.

The chain recombines TRBV7-3 with TRBJ2-7, with 13 bases lining up with TRBD2. Germline CDR1 and CDR2: SGHTA and FQGTGA. The CDR3 has 20 residues. Trimming at V came to 5 bases and at J to 0 bases, leaving 16 bases not matched to a gene. The DNA of the CDR3 is TGTGCCAGCAGCAAGCAGACGGGGGGACTAGCGGGACATCACTCCTACGAGCAGTACTTC. Amino acids: CASSKQTGGLAGHHSYEQYF.

The chain employs TRBV30 and TRBJ1-4, with D maybe TRBD1 (5 bases). V shed 0 bases and J shed 8 bases, with 13 bases lying between them. In germline, CDR1 is GTSNPN, CDR2 SVGIG (reference sequence). The CDR3 extends over 14 amino acids. The DNA of the CDR3 is TGTGCCTGGAGTGTACGGGACCGCAGGGAAAAACTGTTTTTT. Its translation: CAWSVRDRREKLFF.

This chain joins TRBV5-1 and TRBJ2-7, with D uncertain. In germline, CDR1 is SGHRS, CDR2 YFSETQ. The CDR3 length is 14 residues. The V gene lost 1 base and the J gene lost 3 bases, with 11 bases spanning the gap. CDR3 DNA: TGCGCCAGCAGCTTGTCCAGCGAACTCTACGAGCAGTACTTC. It translates to CASSLSSELYEQYF.

The rearrangement uses TRBV18 and TRBJ1-4, with D possibly being TRBD1 (5 bases). Germline V lookup: CDR1 KGHSH, CDR2 LQKENI. This CDR3 has 16 amino acids. Trimming removed 1 base from V and 2 bases from J, with 11 bases in between. DNA for the CDR3: TGTGCCAGCTCACCACGACAGAGCTCTACTAATGAAAAACTGTTTTTT. Its translation is CASSPRQSSTNEKLFF.

Comment on this clone: A junction end diverges from the germline sequence, so it may reflect a read error. Other DNA sequences within the sample encode an identical CDR3. The CDR3 nucleotides are TGCGCCAGCAGCTTGGTATGGGGACAGCATTTGGGCCACTATGGCTACACCTTC. Translated: CASSLVWGQHLGHYGYTF. The chain employs TRBV5-4 and TRBJ1-2, with TRBD1 matching over 7 bases. This CDR3 region has 18 residues. The germline gives CDR1 SGHNT, CDR2 YYREEE (reference sequence).

The chain employs TRBV20-1 and TRBJ1-4; D is undetermined. Germline CDR1 and CDR2: DFQATT and SNEGSKA (reference sequence). The CDR3 runs 11 residues. With 3 bases removed from V and 5 bases from J, the gap between germline ends came to 4 bases. The DNA for the CDR3 is TGCAGTGCTAGCTCCAATGAAAAACTGTTTTTT. This encodes CSASSNEKLFF.

This clone was picked up a small number of times. The chain couples TRBV19 to TRBJ1-1, with a possible D match to TRBD1 (5 bases). The CDR3 runs to 17 residues. In germline, CDR1 is LNHDA, CDR2 SQIVND (reference sequence). The germline V and J ends were trimmed by 5 bases and 1 base, with 20 bases remaining between them. CDR3 amino acids: CASSEGPRGVGNTEAFF. The CDR3 DNA reads TGTGCCAGTAGTGAGGGGCCGCGTGGTGTAGGGAACACTGAAGCTTTCTTT.

This chain uses TRBV6-1 with TRBJ2-5; no firm D call. Trimming shortened V by 8 bases and J by 1 base, and 17 bases separated the two germline ends. This CDR3 comprises 15 residues. Germline CDR1 reads MNHNS; CDR2 reads SASEGT. Here the CDR3 reads CASASWTPLQETQYF. CDR3 bases: TGTGCCAGCGCTTCATGGACCCCCCTCCAAGAGACCCAGTACTTC.

This clone has only one observation. The chain employs TRBV6-6 and TRBJ2-1, with TRBD2 as a possible D gene (6 bases). The germline V gene encodes CDR1 MNHNY and CDR2 SVGAGI (reference sequence). V lost 6 bases, J lost 6 bases, and 12 bases lay in between. The CDR3 length is 13 residues. Written as DNA, the CDR3 is TGTGCCAGCAGCGGGACTGTAGGCAATGAGCAGTTCTTC. It yields the protein CASSGTVGNEQFF.

This chain uses TRBV7-9 with TRBJ2-7, with unresolved D. The germline V gene has CDR1 SEHNR and CDR2 FQNEAQ (reference sequence). CDR3 size: 11 residues. The ends were cut back, 5 bases at V and 3 bases at J, with 5 bases in the middle. CDR3 coding DNA: TGTGCCAGCAGCCCAGACTACGAGCAGTACTTC. It is translated as CASSPDYEQYF. The full variable domain, rest sourced from reference TRBV7-9 and TRBJ2-7, is DTGVSQNPRHKITKRGQNVTFRCDPISEHNRLYWYRQTLGQGPEFLTYFQNEAQLEKSRLLSDRFSAERPKGSFSTLEIQRTEQGDSAMYLCASSPDYEQYFGPGTRLTVT.

There are a few counts of this clone. The chain has TRBV2 and TRBJ2-6; 9 bases are a match to TRBD1. The junction had 8 bases not matched to a gene; V was cut back by 8 bases and J by 0 bases. Germline V gene data show CDR1 as SNHLY and CDR2 as FYNNEI. The CDR3 totals 17 residues. CDR3 in amino acids: CASAHRGRSSGANVLTF. DNA of the CDR3: TGTGCCAGCGCCCACAGGGGGCGAAGCTCTGGGGCCAACGTCCTGACTTTC.

This chain links TRBV30 with TRBJ2-1; 8 bases match TRBD2. Germline V CDR1 and CDR2: GTSNPN, SVGIG (reference sequence). This CDR3 spans 13 amino acids. V gave up 3 bases and J gave up 9 bases; unmatched junction bases: 7. In DNA, the CDR3 is TGTGCCTGGAGCACTGGAACTAGCGGTGAGCAGTTCTTC. Translation gives CAWSTGTSGEQFF.

This clone has only one observation. The genes are TRBV5-1 and TRBJ2-2; 7 positions match TRBD2. V lost 3 bases to trimming and J lost 5 bases; unmatched junction nucleotides: 4. The length of the CDR3 is 14 residues. Germline loops: CDR1 SGHRS, CDR2 YFSETQ. DNA of the CDR3: TGCGCCAGCAGCTCGGGACTATTTACCGGGGAGCTGTTTTTT. Residues: CASSSGLFTGELFF.

The DNA for the CDR3 is TGTGCCAGCAGTTCCTACAGGGATGGCTACACCTTC. It translates to CASSSYRDGYTF. The V gene is TRBV28, the J gene TRBJ1-2, with a tentative D call TRBD1 (6 bases). The CDR3 covers 12 residues. CDR1 and CDR2 (germline): MDHEN, SYDVKM. Trimming took off 4 bases at V and 6 bases at J, with 9 bases between the two ends.

This sequence joins TRBV6-4 and TRBJ1-2; D gene uncertain. CDR3 length: 15 residues. Looked up from germline, CDR1 is MRHNA and CDR2 is SNTAGT. V was trimmed by 6 bases and J by 4 bases, leaving 18 bases between them. CDR3 bases: TGTGCCAGCAGCCTAGACATGGGCGTCGGCTATGGCTACACCTTC. Translating gives CASSLDMGVGYGYTF.

This clone was observed a single time. The chain links TRBV5-1 to TRBJ2-3, with D unresolved. V was trimmed by 3 bases and J by 5 bases, leaving 16 bases between them. The CDR3 contains 15 residues. Per the germline V gene, CDR1 is SGHRS and CDR2 is YFSETQ. CDR3 region: CASSYGLSRVDTQYF. The CDR3 bases are TGCGCCAGCAGCTACGGGCTCTCCCGGGTAGATACGCAGTATTTT.

The rearrangement joins TRBV5-1 to TRBJ2-2; D unclear. The CDR3 is made up of 15 amino acids. V was cut by 3 bases and J by 6 bases, with 15 bases left in between. From germline, CDR1 is SGHRS and CDR2 YFSETQ. The CDR3 sequence: CASSSRNVRSGELFF. CDR3 coding DNA: TGCGCCAGCAGCTCGAGGAACGTCCGTTCCGGGGAGCTGTTTTTT.

J is TRBJ2-3 and V is TRBV14; TRBD2 matches at 10 bases. The junction had 9 bases not matched to a gene; V was cut back by 4 bases and J by 5 bases. Germline CDR1 reads SGHDN; CDR2 reads FVKESK. The CDR3 has 16 residues. The CDR3 spells CASSPFPSGSLDTQYF. CDR3 in DNA: TGTGCCAGCAGCCCCTTCCCTAGCGGGAGCCTAGATACGCAGTATTTT.

The rearrangement joins TRBV5-1 to TRBJ2-3; tentatively, D is TRBD1 (6 bases). This CDR3 region has 15 residues. Trimming stripped 0 bases from V and 3 bases from J, with 11 bases between. Germline assignment: CDR1 SGHRS and CDR2 YFSETQ. Here the CDR3 reads CASSLGQGSTDTQYF. CDR3 in DNA: TGCGCCAGCAGCTTGGGCCAGGGGAGTACAGATACGCAGTATTTT. Complete variable domain (other parts from reference TRBV5-1 and TRBJ2-3): KAGVTQTPRYLIKTRGQQVTLSCSPISGHRSVSWYQQTPGQGLQFLFEYFSETQRNKGNFPGRFSGRQFSNSRSEMNVSTLELGDSALYLCASSLGQGSTDTQYFGPGTRLTVL.

The rearrangement joins TRBV2 to TRBJ1-1, with D unresolved. Germline CDR1 reads SNHLY; CDR2 reads FYNNEI. The CDR3 consists of 11 residues. The V gene lost 4 bases and the J gene lost 9 bases, with 9 bases spanning the gap. The CDR3 coding sequence is TGTGCCAGCAGTGTTGGAGTTCAAGCTTTCTTT. Its translation: CASSVGVQAFF.

The chain combines TRBV7-2 with TRBJ2-2; weak D call: TRBD2 (5 bases). The ends were cut back, 3 bases at V and 3 bases at J, with 11 bases in the middle. This CDR3 is 15 amino acids long. CDR1 and CDR2 from the germline V gene are SGHTA and FQGNSA. CDR3 nucleotides: TGTGCCAGCAGCTTCGGACTCCTGGACACCGGGGAGCTGTTTTTT. Protein product: CASSFGLLDTGELFF. Complete variable domain (other parts from reference TRBV7-2 and TRBJ2-2): GAGVSQSPSNKVTEKGKDVELRCDPISGHTALYWYRQSLGQGLEFLIYFQGNSAPDKSGLPSDRFSAERTGGSVSTLTIQRTQQEDSAVYLCASSFGLLDTGELFFGEGSRLTVL.

The CDR3 nucleotides are TGTGCCAGCAGCCAAGAGTCTAGCGGGGGAGAGCAGTACTTC. Encoded protein: CASSQESSGGEQYF. The chain recombines TRBV4-2 with TRBJ2-7; 10 bases map to TRBD2. This CDR3 region has 14 residues. Unmatched junction bases numbered 3, after V lost 0 bases and J lost 7 bases. CDR1 and CDR2 (germline): LGHNA, YNFKEQ.